This T cell receptor (beta chain) was retrieved from a study of blood T cell repertoires in COVID-19. Study-wide context: The origin of the acute and convalescent COVID-19 samples was the United States, Italy and Spain.

Original processing notes: The authors estimated nucleated cell counts from reference gene primer amplification. Method: immunoSEQ multiplex PCR; TCRdb's copy keeps in-frame clones and lacks some. The DNA gave D and trimming, while V, J and clone size come from that table. The repertoire consists of some 240,000 clones, with around 84% occurring once and the leading ten covering 9.5% to 15%. From germline, CDR1 is SEHNR and CDR2 FQNEAQ (reference sequence). The trim removed 4 bases at V and 3 bases at J, leaving 15 bases unmatched. The CDR3 has 17 residues. This rearrangement joins TRBV7-9 to TRBJ2-7; 7 bases are shared with TRBD1. The receptor comes from a human donor in a cohort sampled during active COVID-19. Sequenced: peripheral blood. The CDR3 region has the DNA TGTGCCAGCAGCTCCGCTGACAGGGCCTCCACCTACTACGAGCAGTACTTC. This translates into CASSSADRASTYYEQYF.